In this sample, the clone carrying this TCR beta chain turned up many times. Its specificity is unknown. The data were obtained in a study of T cells in Graves' hyperthyroidism and ophthalmopathy. TCR beta CDR3 sequences were amplified from RNA transcripts. A first-round RT-PCR of the TCR CDR3 used the HTBI primer set. TCRdb itself ran the multiplex PCR reads through MiXCR, one entry per CDR3 protein. There are about 640,000 distinct CDR3 sequences in the sample; around 20% occur only once, and approximately 30% lies in the top ten. General observations from the study: Onset of ophthalmopathy came a median 6.5 months after the model predicted it. Most thyroid clonotypes expanded above 0.001 were also detected in blood.

Uncontrolled infections, other autoimmune diseases, pregnancy or lactation led to exclusion of patients. The PBMCs were sourced from fresh peripheral blood (about 10 ml). The CDR3 has 16 amino acids. V lost 0 bases to trimming and J lost 0 bases, with 11 bases between them. CDR1 DFQATT and CDR2 SNEGSKA come from the germline V gene (reference sequence). This sequence joins TRBV20-1 and TRBJ2-2; D assignment may be TRBD1 or TRBD2 (5 bases each). The TCR was taken from a man in his thirties or forties with Graves' ophthalmopathy. Sequences were obtained from blood. The CDR3 reads CSARDRGATNTGELFF. CDR3 bases: TGCAGTGCTAGAGATCGGGGCGCCACGAACACCGGGGAGCTGTTTTTT.